The clone carrying this T cell receptor beta chain was detected once. The sample belongs to a study of blood T cell repertoires in COVID-19. Study in general: The United States, Italy and Spain provided the acute and convalescent COVID-19 samples. Sources were T cells, B-cell-depleted T cells, or PBMCs; the material itself was cDNA or gDNA.

The CDR3 runs 15 residues. The V and J ends lost 6 bases and 5 bases, in that order; junction bases with no gene match: 8. CDR1 and CDR2 from the germline V gene are MNHEY and SMNVEV (reference sequence). Authors' data handling: Researchers report that nucleated cell counts were estimated from reference gene primer amplification. Data came from immunoSEQ multiplex PCR; TCRdb stores just in-frame clones and leaves some out. V and J calls and clone size come straight from that table; D and trimming were deduced from the DNA. Among 300,000 or so clones listed, around four fifths were seen once. Sequencing was performed on peripheral blood. The receptor comes from a woman aged 45-59 years with active or convalescent COVID-19. The chain has TRBV27 and TRBJ1-1; TRBD1 matches at 11 bases. CDR3 loop: CASRPRTGGWTEAFF. The CDR3 bases are TGTGCCAGCAGGCCCCGGACAGGGGGCTGGACTGAAGCTTTCTTT.